What follows are 14 T cell receptor beta chains derived from one specimen sequenced in a study of cytomegalovirus exposure and HLA in healthy donors. This PCR relied on a set of 60 Vbeta primers and 13 Jbeta primers. Generated by immunoSEQ multiplex PCR, the TCRdb table keeps only in-frame clones and is missing some. Its listing shows about 75,000 clones. Sequenced: PBMCs. Receptor source: a man aged 18 to 29 in good health and CMV-seropositive.

V usage is TRBV4-1 and J usage is TRBJ2-3; D gene uncertain. Germline lookup yields CDR1 MGHRA and CDR2 YSYEKL. The CDR3 runs 13 residues. The germline V and J ends were trimmed by 0 bases and 5 bases, with 6 bases remaining between them. The CDR3 loop is CASSQDLGDTQYF. The DNA for the CDR3 is TGCGCCAGCAGCCAAGATCTAGGAGATACGCAGTATTTT.

The chain joins TRBV7-8 to TRBJ2-2; D is uncertain. V lost 5 bases and J 9 bases, leaving 13 bases between the germline ends. The CDR3 covers 13 residues. Per germline, CDR1 SGHVS and CDR2 FQNEAQ. CDR3 loop: CASSPLSHRELFF. For the CDR3, the DNA is TGTGCCAGCAGCCCACTATCCCACCGGGAGCTGTTTTTT.

The V call is TRBV5-6, the J call TRBJ2-7, with a possible D match to TRBD1 (6 bases). Germline V gives CDR1 SGHDT, CDR2 YYEEEE. V shed 4 bases and J shed 4 bases, with 15 bases lying between them. The CDR3 has 14 amino acids. The CDR3 loop is CASSVDRLGYEQYF. The CDR3 DNA reads TGTGCCAGCAGCGTTGACAGGTTGGGATACGAGCAGTACTTC.

This chain connects TRBV6-6 to TRBJ2-3; D is undetermined. The V gene's germline CDR1 is MNHNY and CDR2 SVGAGI (reference sequence). This CDR3 is built from 14 residues. The V gene lost 5 bases and the J gene lost 1 base, with 10 bases spanning the gap. CDR3 sequence reads: CASSPLARTDTQYF. Here the CDR3 DNA reads TGTGCCAGCAGTCCTCTGGCCCGCACAGATACGCAGTATTTT.

The V and J genes are TRBV5-1 and TRBJ2-5; D uncertain. There are 13 residues in the CDR3. The germline V gene has CDR1 SGHRS and CDR2 YFSETQ. V lost 1 base, J lost 2 bases, and 6 bases lay in between. The DNA for the CDR3 is TGCGCCAGCAGCTTGACAGCTCAAGAGACCCAGTACTTC. Residues: CASSLTAQETQYF.

The V gene is TRBV18, the J gene TRBJ1-2; D unclear. Germline CDR1 is KGHSH and CDR2 is LQKENI. The V end lost 3 bases, the J end lost 7 bases, and 6 bases lay between the germline ends. CDR3 length: 11 residues. The CDR3 here is CASSPSGGYTF. The CDR3 DNA sequence: TGTGCCAGCTCACCGAGTGGTGGCTACACCTTC. Based on the CDR3 plus reference TRBV18 and TRBJ1-2, the full variable domain is NAGVMQNPRHLVRRRGQEARLRCSPMKGHSHVYWYRQLPEEGLKFMVYLQKENIIDESGMPKERFSAEFPKEGPSILRIQQVVRGDSAAYFCASSPSGGYTFGSGTRLTVV.

V gene TRBV7-3 combines with J gene TRBJ1-1, with D maybe TRBD1 (5 bases). Trimming took 5 bases from V and 10 from J, leaving 17 bases between them. CDR1 is SGHTA, CDR2 FQGTGA, per germline. The CDR3 spans 13 residues. In DNA form, the CDR3 reads TGTGCCAGCAGCGCGGGGGGGACGGGTGGAGCTTTCTTT. Amino acids: CASSAGGTGGAFF.

The rearrangement uses TRBV5-1 and TRBJ1-1; no clear D. V gave up 3 bases and J gave up 1 base, with 10 bases separating them. Germline values: CDR1 SGHRS, CDR2 YFSETQ. The CDR3 totals 14 residues. CDR3 sequence: CASSSAGGNTEAFF. In DNA form, the CDR3 reads TGCGCCAGCAGCTCCGCGGGTGGGAACACTGAAGCTTTCTTT. Looking up the rest from reference TRBV5-1 and TRBJ1-1 gives the full variable domain: KAGVTQTPRYLIKTRGQQVTLSCSPISGHRSVSWYQQTPGQGLQFLFEYFSETQRNKGNFPGRFSGRQFSNSRSEMNVSTLELGDSALYLCASSSAGGNTEAFFGQGTRLTVV.

J is TRBJ2-1 and V is TRBV27; no clear D gene. CDR3 size: 15 residues. V lost 7 bases and J 0 bases, leaving 13 bases between the germline ends. Germline lookup yields CDR1 MNHEY and CDR2 SMNVEV (reference sequence). The CDR3 DNA follows: TGTGCCAGCACGAACAGCTTCTCCTCCTACAATGAGCAGTTCTTC. As protein: CASTNSFSSYNEQFF.

The CDR3 here is CASRDRLAGSHEQYF. CDR3 nucleotide sequence: TGTGCCAGCAGAGATCGTCTAGCGGGGAGCCACGAGCAGTACTTC. J is TRBJ2-7 and V is TRBV7-2; TRBD2 agrees at 9 bases. V trimming: 6 bases; J trimming: 5 bases; junction bases outside the gene matches: 11. Looked up from germline, CDR1 is SGHTA and CDR2 is FQGNSA. The CDR3 has 15 residues.

The chain uses TRBV4-2 and TRBJ2-5, with 10 bases that match TRBD1. Germline V CDR1 and CDR2: LGHNA, YNFKEQ. V was clipped by 1 base and J by 3 bases; unmatched bases: 8. The CDR3 loop spans 17 amino acids. The CDR3: CASSQGIFGTGEETQYF. The CDR3 bases are TGTGCCAGCAGCCAAGGAATTTTCGGGACAGGGGAAGAGACCCAGTACTTC.

V gene TRBV13 combines with J gene TRBJ2-1, with D possibly TRBD2 on 6 matching bases. From germline, CDR1 is PRHDT and CDR2 FYEKMQ (reference sequence). Deletions cut 11 bases from V and 5 bases from J, with 19 bases between. The CDR3 is made up of 14 amino acids. As DNA, the CDR3 is TGTGCCTCCAGAGTTGCGGGACGGGACAATGAGCAGTTCTTC. Its protein product is CASRVAGRDNEQFF.

The chain recombines TRBV6-6 with TRBJ1-1; 9 positions agree with TRBD1. The CDR3 totals 14 residues. V lost 6 bases, J lost 1 base, and 3 bases stayed unmatched. CDR1 and CDR2 from the germline V gene are MNHNY and SVGAGI (reference sequence). The CDR3 coding sequence is TGTGCCAGCAGGAGGACAGGGGCGAACACTGAAGCTTTCTTT. Translation: CASRRTGANTEAFF.

This sequence joins TRBV5-6 and TRBJ2-7, with unresolved D. V lost 0 bases and J lost 6, with 7 bases in between. Germline CDR1 SGHDT, CDR2 YYEEEE. CDR3 length equals 12 residues. The CDR3 nucleotides are TGTGCCAGCAGCTTGGGTCCTCTCGAGCAGTACTTC. This codes for CASSLGPLEQYF. Supplemented by reference TRBV5-6 and TRBJ2-7, the full variable domain reads DAGVTQSPTHLIKTRGQQVTLRCSPKSGHDTVSWYQQALGQGPQFIFQYYEEEERQRGNFPDRFSGHQFPNYSSELNVNALLLGDSALYLCASSLGPLEQYFGPGTRLTVT.